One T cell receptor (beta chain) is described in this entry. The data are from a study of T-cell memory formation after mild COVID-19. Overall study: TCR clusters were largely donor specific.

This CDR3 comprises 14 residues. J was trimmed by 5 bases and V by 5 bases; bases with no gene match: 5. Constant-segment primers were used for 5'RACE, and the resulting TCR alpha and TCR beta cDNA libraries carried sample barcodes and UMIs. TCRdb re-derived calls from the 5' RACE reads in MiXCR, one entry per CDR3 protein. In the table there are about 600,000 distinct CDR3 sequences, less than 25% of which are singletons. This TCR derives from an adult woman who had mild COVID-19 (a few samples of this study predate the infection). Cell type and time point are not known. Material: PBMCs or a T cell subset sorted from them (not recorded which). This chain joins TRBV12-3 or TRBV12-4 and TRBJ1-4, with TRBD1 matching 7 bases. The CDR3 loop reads CASSLGGWNEKLFF. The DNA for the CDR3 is TGTGCCAGCAGTCTAGGGGGCTGGAATGAAAAACTGTTTTTT.